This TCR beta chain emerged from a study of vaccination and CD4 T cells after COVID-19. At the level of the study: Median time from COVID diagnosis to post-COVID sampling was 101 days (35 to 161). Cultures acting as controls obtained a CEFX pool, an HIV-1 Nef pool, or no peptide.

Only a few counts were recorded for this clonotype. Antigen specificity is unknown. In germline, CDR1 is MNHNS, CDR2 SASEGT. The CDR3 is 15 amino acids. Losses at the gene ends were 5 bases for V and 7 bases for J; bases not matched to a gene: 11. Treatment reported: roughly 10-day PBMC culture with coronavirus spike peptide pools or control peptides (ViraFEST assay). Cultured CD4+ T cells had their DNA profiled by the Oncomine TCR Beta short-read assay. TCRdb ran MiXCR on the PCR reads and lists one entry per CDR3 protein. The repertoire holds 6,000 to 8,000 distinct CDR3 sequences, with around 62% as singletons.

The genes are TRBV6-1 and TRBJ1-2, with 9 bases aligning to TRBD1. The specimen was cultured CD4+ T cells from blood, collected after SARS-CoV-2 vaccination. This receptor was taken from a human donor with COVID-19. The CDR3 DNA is TGTGCCAGCAGTCCCCGGACAGGGGCCCTTCTTGGCTACACCTTC. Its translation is CASSPRTGALLGYTF.